These T cell receptor beta chains were read from a single sample in a study of beta chain features in type 1 diabetes. Libraries were prepared by immunoSEQ multiplex PCR; TCRdb keeps only in-frame clonotypes and omits some of them. The sample lists about 220,000 clones, under 13% occurring once. Sequenced: central memory CD4+ T cells from blood. The receptor set was obtained from a young man in good health. The CDR3 runs from the conserved cysteine through the conserved F or W. Each record gives: clone size, J gene, D gene, V gene, CDR3 protein, CDR3 DNA. D genes are given only for firm matches. Size is omitted from some rows. Given values are once, few, many or a class for expanded clones.

. | TRBJ2-3 | . | TRBV11-2 | CASSLDTDTQYF | TGTGCCAGCAGCTTAGATACAGATACGCAGTATTTT
few | TRBJ2-6 | . | TRBV6-5 | CASRGSGANVLTF | TGTGCCAGCAGGGGATCTGGGGCCAACGTCCTGACTTTC
. | TRBJ2-3 | . | TRBV6-1 | CASSLAGTDTQYF | TGTGCCAGCAGTTTAGCAGGCACAGATACGCAGTATTTT
. | TRBJ2-1 | TRBD1 | TRBV2 | CASIRGQDNEQFF | TGTGCCAGCATCAGAGGACAGGACAATGAGCAGTTCTTC
few | TRBJ2-5 | . | TRBV9 | CASSLASGYTQETQYF | TGTGCCAGCAGCTTGGCCAGCGGTTACACCCAAGAGACCCAGTACTTC
many | TRBJ1-1 | . | TRBV10-3 | CAISQTQVSMGTEAFF | TGTGCCATCAGTCAAACTCAGGTTTCTATGGGGACTGAAGCTTTCTTT
few | TRBJ2-1 | . | TRBV5-1 | CASSLRAETVGEQFF | TGCGCCAGCAGCCTCAGAGCGGAAACGGTCGGTGAGCAGTTCTTC
many | TRBJ2-7 | TRBD2 | TRBV7-6 | CASSLGGSSGRVYEQYF | TGTGCCAGCAGCTTAGGTGGGTCTAGCGGGAGAGTGTACGAGCAGTACTTC
few | TRBJ2-1 | . | TRBV14 | CASSQKIGRTTYNEQFF | TGTGCCAGCAGCCAGAAAATAGGGAGGACTACCTACAATGAGCAGTTCTTC
. | TRBJ2-7 | . | TRBV11-2 | CASSLETYGEQYF | TGTGCCAGCAGCTTAGAGACCTATGGGGAGCAGTACTTC
many | TRBJ2-3 | . | TRBV30 | CAWSIGSDTQYF | TGTGCCTGGAGTATAGGGTCCGATACGCAGTATTTT
few | TRBJ2-3 | . | TRBV6-6 | CASTSVGFTDTQYF | TGTGCCAGCACCTCCGTGGGTTTCACAGATACGCAGTATTTT
. | TRBJ2-7 | TRBD2 | TRBV9 | CASSAQAGGTRGEQYF | TGTGCCAGCAGCGCCCAGGCGGGGGGGACCCGTGGGGAGCAGTACTTC
many | TRBJ1-4 | TRBD1 | TRBV15 | CATSKRTGGNEKLFF | TGTGCCACCAGCAAACGGACAGGGGGGAATGAAAAACTGTTTTTT
. | TRBJ2-5 | TRBD2 | TRBV5-4 | CASSLERGETQYF | TGTGCCAGCAGCTTGGAGCGGGGTGAGACCCAGTACTTC
many | TRBJ1-1 | . | TRBV5-4 | CASSWELLNTEAFF | TGTGCCAGCAGCTGGGAACTTTTGAACACTGAAGCTTTCTTT
few | TRBJ2-7 | . | TRBV18 | CASSPPQGFSYEQYF | TGTGCCAGCTCACCACCGCAGGGGTTCTCCTACGAGCAGTACTTC
few | TRBJ2-5 | TRBD2 | TRBV5-6 | CASSARTSGTSQTQYF | TGTGCCAGCAGCGCGAGGACTAGCGGGACTTCTCAGACCCAGTACTTC
. | TRBJ1-5 | . | TRBV30 | CAWSLGMAAFVGNQPQHF | TGTGCCTGGAGTTTGGGGATGGCGGCGTTCGTTGGCAATCAGCCCCAGCATTTT
few | TRBJ2-3 | . | TRBV5-4 | CASSLIGGSTDTQYF | TGTGCCAGCAGCTTGATAGGGGGAAGCACAGATACGCAGTATTTT
few | TRBJ1-2 | . | TRBV5-4 | CASSSSTGLYGYTF | TGTGCCAGCAGCTCATCGACAGGTCTCTATGGCTACACCTTC
many | TRBJ2-6 | . | TRBV4-1 | CASSQEGRRSSGANVLTF | TGCGCCAGCAGCCAAGAGGGTAGACGGAGCTCTGGGGCCAACGTCCTGACTTTC
. | TRBJ2-7 | . | TRBV6-5 | CASSYSTRGGSEQYF | TGTGCCAGCAGTTACTCAACTCGCGGAGGGTCCGAGCAGTACTTC